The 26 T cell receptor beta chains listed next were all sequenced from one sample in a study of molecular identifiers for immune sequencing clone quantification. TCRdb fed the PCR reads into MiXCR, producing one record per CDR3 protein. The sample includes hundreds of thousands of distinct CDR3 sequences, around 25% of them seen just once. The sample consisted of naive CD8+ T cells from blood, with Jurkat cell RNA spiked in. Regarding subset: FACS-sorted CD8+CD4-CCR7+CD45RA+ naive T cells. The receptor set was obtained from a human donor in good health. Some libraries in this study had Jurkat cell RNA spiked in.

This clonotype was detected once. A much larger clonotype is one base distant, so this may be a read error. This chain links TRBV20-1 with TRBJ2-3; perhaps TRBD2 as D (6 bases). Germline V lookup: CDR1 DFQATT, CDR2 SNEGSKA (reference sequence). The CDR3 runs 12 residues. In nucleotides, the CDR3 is TGCAGTGCTAGCGGGAGCGCAGATACGCGGTATTTT. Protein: CSASGSADTRYF.

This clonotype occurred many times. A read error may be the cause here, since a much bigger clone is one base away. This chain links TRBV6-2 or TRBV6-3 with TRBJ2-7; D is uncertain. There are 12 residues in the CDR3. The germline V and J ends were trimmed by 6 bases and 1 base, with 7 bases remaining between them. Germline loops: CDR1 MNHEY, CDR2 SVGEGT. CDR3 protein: CASSHGSYEQYF. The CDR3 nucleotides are TGTGCCAGCAGCCACGGGTCCTACGAGCAGTACTTC.

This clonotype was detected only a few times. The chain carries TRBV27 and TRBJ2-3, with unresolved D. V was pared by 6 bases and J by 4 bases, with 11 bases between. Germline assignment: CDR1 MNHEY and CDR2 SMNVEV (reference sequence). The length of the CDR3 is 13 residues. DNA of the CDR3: TGTGCCAGCAGCATTGGATTCCCAGATACGCAGTATTTT. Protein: CASSIGFPDTQYF.

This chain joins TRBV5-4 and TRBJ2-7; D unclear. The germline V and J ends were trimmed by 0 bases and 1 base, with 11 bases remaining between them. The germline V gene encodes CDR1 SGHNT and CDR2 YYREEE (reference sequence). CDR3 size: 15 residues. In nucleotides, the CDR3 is TGTGCCAGCAGCTTGGAAAGTGCACAGTCCTACGAGCAGTACTTC. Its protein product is CASSLESAQSYEQYF.

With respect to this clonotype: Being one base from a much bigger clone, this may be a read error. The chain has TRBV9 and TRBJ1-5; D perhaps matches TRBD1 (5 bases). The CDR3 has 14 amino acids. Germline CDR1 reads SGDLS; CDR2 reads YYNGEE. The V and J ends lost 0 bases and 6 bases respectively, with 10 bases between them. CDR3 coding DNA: TGTGCCAGCAGCGTAGGAGCAGACAGTCAGCCCCAGCATTTT. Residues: CASSVGADSQPQHF.

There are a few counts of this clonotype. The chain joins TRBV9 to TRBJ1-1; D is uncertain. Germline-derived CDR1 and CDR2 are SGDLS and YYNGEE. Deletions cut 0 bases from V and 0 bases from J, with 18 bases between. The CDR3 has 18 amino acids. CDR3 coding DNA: TGTGCCAGCAGCGTAGGGGTCAGCCCGTCGTATATGAACACTGAAGCTTTCTTT. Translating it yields CASSVGVSPSYMNTEAFF. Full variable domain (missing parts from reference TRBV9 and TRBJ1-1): DSGVTQTPKHLITATGQRVTLRCSPRSGDLSVYWYQQSLDQGLQFLIQYYNGEERAKGNILERFSAQQFPDLHSELNLSSLELGDSALYFCASSVGVSPSYMNTEAFFGQGTRLTVV.

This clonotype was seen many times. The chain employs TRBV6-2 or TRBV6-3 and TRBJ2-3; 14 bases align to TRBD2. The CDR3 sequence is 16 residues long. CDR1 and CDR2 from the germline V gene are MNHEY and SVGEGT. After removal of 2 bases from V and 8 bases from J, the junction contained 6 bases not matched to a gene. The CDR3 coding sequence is TGTGCCAGCAGTTACCTGGGACTAGCGGGAGTGGTTACGCAGTATTTT. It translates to CASSYLGLAGVVTQYF.

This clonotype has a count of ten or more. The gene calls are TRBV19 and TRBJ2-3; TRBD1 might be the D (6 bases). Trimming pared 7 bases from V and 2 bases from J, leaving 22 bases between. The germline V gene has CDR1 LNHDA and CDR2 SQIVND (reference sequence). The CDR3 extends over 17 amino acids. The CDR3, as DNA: TGTGCCAGTAAGACAGCACAGGGCAACGAATTCACAGATACGCAGTATTTT. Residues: CASKTAQGNEFTDTQYF.

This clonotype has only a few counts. The CDR3 nucleotides read TGCAGCGTCTCGGGACAGGGAAACAATGAGCAGTTCTTC. As protein: CSVSGQGNNEQFF. V is TRBV29-1 and J is TRBJ2-1; 9 nucleotides line up with TRBD1. From germline, CDR1 is SQVTM and CDR2 ANQGSEA. Unmatched junction bases numbered 5, after V lost 6 bases and J lost 5 bases. The CDR3 runs 13 residues.

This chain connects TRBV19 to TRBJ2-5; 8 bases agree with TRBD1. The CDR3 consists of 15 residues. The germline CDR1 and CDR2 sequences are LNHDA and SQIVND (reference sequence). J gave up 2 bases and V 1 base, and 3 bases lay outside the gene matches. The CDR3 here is CASSIGQGLQETQYF. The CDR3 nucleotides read TGTGCCAGTAGTATAGGACAGGGGCTACAAGAGACCCAGTACTTC.

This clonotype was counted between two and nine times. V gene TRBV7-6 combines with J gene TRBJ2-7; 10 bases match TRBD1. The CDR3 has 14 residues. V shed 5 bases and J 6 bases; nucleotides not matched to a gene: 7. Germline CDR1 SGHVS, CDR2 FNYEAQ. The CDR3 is CASSGTGTGVEQYF. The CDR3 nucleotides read TGTGCCAGCAGCGGAACCGGGACAGGGGTCGAGCAGTACTTC.

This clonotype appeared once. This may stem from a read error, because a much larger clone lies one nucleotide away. The CDR3 spells CASRNRCSTEAFF. The CDR3 nucleotides read TGTGCCAGCAGGAACAGGTGCAGCACTGAAGCTTTCTTT. J is TRBJ1-1 and V is TRBV2, with a weak D call TRBD1 (5 bases). Trimming removed 6 bases at V and 4 bases at J, with 12 bases between. The CDR3 covers 13 residues. Germline values: CDR1 SNHLY, CDR2 FYNNEI. Full variable domain (outside the CDR3, taken from reference TRBV2 and TRBJ1-1): EPEVTQTPSHQVTQMGQEVILRCVPISNHLYFYWYRQILGQKVEFLVSFYNNEISEKSEIFDDQFSVERPDGSNFTLKIRSTKLEDSAMYFCASRNRCSTEAFFGQGTRLTVV.

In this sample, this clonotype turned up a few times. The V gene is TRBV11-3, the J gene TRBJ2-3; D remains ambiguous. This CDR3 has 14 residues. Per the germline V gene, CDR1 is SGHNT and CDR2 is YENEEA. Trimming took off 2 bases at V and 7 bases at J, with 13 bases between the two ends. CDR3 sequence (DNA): TGTGCCAGCAGCTTAAGGTTTCTATTTAATACGCAGTATTTT. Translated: CASSLRFLFNTQYF.

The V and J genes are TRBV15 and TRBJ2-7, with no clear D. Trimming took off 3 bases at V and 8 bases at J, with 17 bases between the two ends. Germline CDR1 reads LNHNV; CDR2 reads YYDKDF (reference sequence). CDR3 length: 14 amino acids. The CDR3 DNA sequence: TGTGCCACCAGCAGGGACCGTGGTCCGGGCAAGCAGTACTTC. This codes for CATSRDRGPGKQYF.

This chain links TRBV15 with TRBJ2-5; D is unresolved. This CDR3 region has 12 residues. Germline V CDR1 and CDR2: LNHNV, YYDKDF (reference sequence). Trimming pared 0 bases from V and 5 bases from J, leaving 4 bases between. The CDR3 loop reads CATSRDLETQYF. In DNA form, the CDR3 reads TGTGCCACCAGCAGAGATTTGGAGACCCAGTACTTC.

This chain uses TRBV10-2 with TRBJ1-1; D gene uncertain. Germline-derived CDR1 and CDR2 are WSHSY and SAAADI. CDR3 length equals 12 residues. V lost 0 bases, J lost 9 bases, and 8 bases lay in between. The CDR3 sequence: CASSESATQAFF. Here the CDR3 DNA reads TGCGCCAGCAGTGAGTCGGCGACACAAGCTTTCTTT.

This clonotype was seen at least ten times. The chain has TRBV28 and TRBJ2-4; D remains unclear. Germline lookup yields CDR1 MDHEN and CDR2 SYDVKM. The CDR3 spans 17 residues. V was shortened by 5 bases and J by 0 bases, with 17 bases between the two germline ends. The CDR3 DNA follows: TGTGCCAGCAGTACCTCCTGGAACCCTTTAGCCAAAAACATTCAGTACTTC. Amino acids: CASSTSWNPLAKNIQYF.

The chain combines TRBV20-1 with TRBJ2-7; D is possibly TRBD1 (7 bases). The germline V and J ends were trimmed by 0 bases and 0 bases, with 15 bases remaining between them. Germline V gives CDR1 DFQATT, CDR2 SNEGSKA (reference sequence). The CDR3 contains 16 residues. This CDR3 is CSARDFQGEASYEQYF. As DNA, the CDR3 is TGCAGTGCTAGAGATTTTCAGGGGGAGGCCTCCTACGAGCAGTACTTC.

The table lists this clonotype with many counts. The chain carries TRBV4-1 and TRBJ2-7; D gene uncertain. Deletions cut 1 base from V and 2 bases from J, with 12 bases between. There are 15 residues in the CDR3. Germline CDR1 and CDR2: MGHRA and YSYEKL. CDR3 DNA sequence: TGCGCCAGCAGCCAAGCCCACGGCAGTACCTACGAGCAGTACTTC. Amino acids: CASSQAHGSTYEQYF.

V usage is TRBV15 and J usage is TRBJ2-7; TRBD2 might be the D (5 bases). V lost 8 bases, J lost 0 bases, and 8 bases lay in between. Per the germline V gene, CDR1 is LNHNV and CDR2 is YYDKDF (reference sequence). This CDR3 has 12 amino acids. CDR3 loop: CATAGTSYEQYF. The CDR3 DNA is TGTGCCACCGCGGGCACCTCCTACGAGCAGTACTTC.

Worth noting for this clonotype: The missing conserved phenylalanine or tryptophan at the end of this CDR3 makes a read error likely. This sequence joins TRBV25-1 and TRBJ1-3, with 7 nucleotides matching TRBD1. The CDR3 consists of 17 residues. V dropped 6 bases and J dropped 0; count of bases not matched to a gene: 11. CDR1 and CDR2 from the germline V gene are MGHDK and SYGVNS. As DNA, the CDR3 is TGTGCCAGCAGCCATCGGGACAGTATCTACTCTGGAAACACCATATATCTT. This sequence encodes CASSHRDSIYSGNTIYL.

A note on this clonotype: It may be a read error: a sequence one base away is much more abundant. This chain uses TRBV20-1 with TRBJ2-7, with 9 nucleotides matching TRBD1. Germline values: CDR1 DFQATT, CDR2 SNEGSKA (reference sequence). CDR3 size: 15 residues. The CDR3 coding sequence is TGCAGTGCTAGAGAGCACAGGGGGCCCGCCTACGCGCAGTACTTC. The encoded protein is CSAREHRGPAYAQYF.

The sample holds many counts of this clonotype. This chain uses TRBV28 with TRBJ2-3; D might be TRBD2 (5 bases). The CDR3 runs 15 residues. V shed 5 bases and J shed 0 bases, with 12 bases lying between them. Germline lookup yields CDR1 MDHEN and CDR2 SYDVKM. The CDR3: CASSPRDYSTDTQYF. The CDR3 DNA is TGTGCCAGCAGTCCCCGCGACTACAGCACAGATACGCAGTATTTT.

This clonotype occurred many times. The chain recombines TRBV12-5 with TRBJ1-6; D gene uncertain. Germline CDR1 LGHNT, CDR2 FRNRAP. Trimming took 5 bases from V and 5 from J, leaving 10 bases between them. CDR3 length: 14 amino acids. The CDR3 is CASGPASNNSPLHF. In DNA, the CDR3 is TGTGCTAGTGGTCCGGCTTCAAATAATTCACCCCTCCACTTT.

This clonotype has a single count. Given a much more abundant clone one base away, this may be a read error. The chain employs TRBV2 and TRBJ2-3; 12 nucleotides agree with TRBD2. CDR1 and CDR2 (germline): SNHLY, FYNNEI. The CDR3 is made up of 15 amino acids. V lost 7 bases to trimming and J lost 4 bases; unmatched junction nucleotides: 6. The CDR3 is CASTSGGAVPDTQYF. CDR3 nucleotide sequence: TGTGCCAGCACTAGCGGGGGGGCCGTCCCAGATACGCAGTATTTT.

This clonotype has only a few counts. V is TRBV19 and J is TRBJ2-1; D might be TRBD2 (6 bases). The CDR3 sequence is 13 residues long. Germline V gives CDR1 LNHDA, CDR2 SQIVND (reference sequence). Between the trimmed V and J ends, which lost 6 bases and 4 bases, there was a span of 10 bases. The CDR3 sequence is CASSKGGYNEQFF. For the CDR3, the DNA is TGTGCCAGTAGCAAGGGAGGATACAATGAGCAGTTCTTC.